This TCR beta chain came from a study of blood T cell repertoires in COVID-19. Study details: The samples span acute and convalescent COVID-19 from the United States, Italy and Spain. From T cells, B-cell-depleted T cells, or PBMCs came the material, which was cDNA or gDNA.

V lost 6 bases and J lost 5, with 14 bases in between. The CDR3 has 14 amino acids. CDR1 and CDR2 from the germline V gene are MNHEY and SVGAGI. Original data processing: Amplification of reference gene primers was used by the study to estimate nucleated cell counts. Using immunoSEQ multiplex PCR, the repertoire was profiled, and TCRdb retains in-frame clones only, with some absent. V, J and clone size derive from that table, while D and trimming were established from the DNA sequence. The sample carries approximately 220,000 clones, about four fifths recorded once. This chain connects TRBV6-5 to TRBJ2-1; D is undetermined. The sequenced sample consisted of peripheral blood. The sequence was obtained from a woman between 40 and 50 years old with active or convalescent COVID-19. The CDR3 region is CASRVPGSNNEQFF. CDR3 nucleotides: TGTGCCAGCAGAGTACCCGGGTCCAACAATGAGCAGTTCTTC.